The present TCR beta chain was sequenced within a study of control samples from healthy donors and cancer patients. Germline CDR1 is SGHRS and CDR2 is YFSETQ. CDR3 length: 15 amino acids. J gave up 5 bases and V 3 bases, and 6 bases lay outside the gene matches. TCRdb's copy holds only in-frame clones and misses some; the assay was immunoSEQ multiplex PCR. The table lists roughly 9,700 clones, roughly 93% of them singletons. The clonotype originates from a man in his 60s with colorectal cancer. The V and J genes are TRBV5-1 and TRBJ2-5, with 11 bases matching TRBD2. Sequencing used PBMCs. Here the CDR3 DNA reads TGCGCCAGCAGCTCGGGGACTAGCGGCTGGGAGACCCAGTACTTC. This codes for CASSSGTSGWETQYF.